Presented here are 6 T cell receptor beta chains from one specimen sequenced in a study of T-cell reconstitution after alpha-beta-depleted transplantation in children. Preparation of the TCRbeta library was carried out with unique molecular identifiers. MiXCR, applied by TCRdb to the PCR reads, yields one record per CDR3 protein. The sample contains about 440,000 distinct CDR3 sequences, roughly 43% of which appear only once. The input for sequencing was PBMCs, taken before TCRalphabeta/CD19-depleted stem cell transplant. Every receptor here comes from a girl between 2 and 10 years old with aplastic anemia, due to receive a stem cell transplant.

This clonotype occurred a few times. The CDR3 coding sequence is TGTGCCAGCAGTCCCCAGGGTCTGGGGGTCAATCAGCCCCAGCATTTT. Amino acids: CASSPQGLGVNQPQHF. V and J are TRBV27 and TRBJ1-5, with D perhaps matching TRBD1 (5 bases). CDR3 size: 16 residues. Trimming left V 5 bases short and J 3 bases short, with 17 bases between. Germline CDR1 is MNHEY and CDR2 is SMNVEV (reference sequence).

This clonotype was counted only a few times. The rearrangement uses TRBV2 and TRBJ1-2; D unclear. Trimming cost V 3 bases and J 4 bases, with 9 bases left between them. Germline assignment: CDR1 SNHLY and CDR2 FYNNEI. The CDR3 spans 13 residues. CDR3: CASSDEPFYGYTF. DNA for the CDR3: TGTGCCAGCAGTGATGAGCCCTTCTATGGCTACACCTTC.

This clonotype occurred a few times. The V gene is TRBV12-3 or TRBV12-4, the J gene TRBJ2-7; TRBD2 might be the D (5 bases). The CDR3 runs 14 residues. The ends were cut back, 3 bases at V and 3 bases at J, with 12 bases in the middle. As DNA, the CDR3 is TGTGCCAGCAGTTTCGGCGGGTCCTACTACGAGCAGTACTTC. This codes for CASSFGGSYYEQYF.

This clonotype occurred a few times. This chain joins TRBV5-1 and TRBJ2-1; 9 nucleotides line up with TRBD2. This CDR3 comprises 16 residues. The germline V gene encodes CDR1 SGHRS and CDR2 YFSETQ. The V segment lost 0 bases and the J segment 7 bases; nucleotides outside the gene matches: 8. The CDR3 coding sequence is TGCGCCAGCAGCTTGGTGAGGGGACTAGCAAGGAATGAGCAGTTCTTC. It specifies CASSLVRGLARNEQFF.

This chain joins TRBV5-1 and TRBJ2-7; TRBD2 aligns across 14 bases. The CDR3 consists of 18 residues. Per the germline V gene, CDR1 is SGHRS and CDR2 is YFSETQ. The V segment lost 10 bases and the J segment 6 bases; nucleotides outside the gene matches: 21. The CDR3, as DNA: TGCGCCTGCACTCCGGCGACTAGCGGGAGGGGGGGTTCGGTCGAGCAGTACTTC. Amino acid sequence: CACTPATSGRGGSVEQYF.

This clonotype was counted many times. The chain has TRBV20-1 and TRBJ1-5; 7 bases align to TRBD1. Germline values: CDR1 DFQATT, CDR2 SNEGSKA (reference sequence). The CDR3 extends over 15 amino acids. Trimming cost V 3 bases and J 7 bases; bases outside gene matches: 12. In DNA form, the CDR3 reads TGCAGTGCTAGCCTAGGACAGGCCTCGGGGCAGCCCCAGCATTTT. Protein: CSASLGQASGQPQHF.